This T cell receptor beta chain was retrieved from a study of Graves' ophthalmopathy and Graves' hyperthyroidism listed by TCRdb under 2018. Regarding the research as a whole: Peripheral blood samples were taken at the time of initial diagnosis, before any treatment was given. Following sample collection, hyperthyroidism patients were given methimazole at a starting dose of 30 mg daily, and ophthalmopathy patients were given high-dose intravenous methylprednisolone. TCR beta repertoire signatures were used to distinguish Graves' ophthalmopathy from Graves' hyperthyroidism and to predict progression to ophthalmopathy. A discovery set of 95 to 100 patients (more than 40 ophthalmopathy, 55 to 65 stable hyperthyroidism) was enrolled to explore V-J signatures distinguishing ophthalmopathy from hyperthyroidism. An independent validation cohort was composed of about 20 hyperthyroidism patients and 17 patients who later progressed from hyperthyroidism to ophthalmopathy. In total, approximately 130 blood samples were TCR-sequenced: approximately 42 ophthalmopathy, around 75 hyperthyroidism and approximately 17 hyperthyroidism-to-ophthalmopathy patients. In a handful of hyperthyroidism patients, the T-cell repertoire of thyroid tissue was compared with the T-cell repertoire of blood.

In the case of this clonotype: Its antigen remains undetermined. Base qualities are missing; no much larger clone stands one base away.

On the study overall, not on this receptor specifically: Sample size was not statistically predetermined, and group allocation was not concealed from the investigators. Ophthalmopathy was separated from stable hyperthyroidism by the 13-signature model with roughly 88% sensitivity and 81% to 83% specificity in cross-validation and with 80%/75% in the test set. Most of the expanded thyroid clonotypes with a frequency above 0.001 were also detected in blood, and it was suggested that the thyroid immune response may be reflected by blood repertoires. In validation, the model predicted ophthalmopathy progression with more than 70% sensitivity and around 72% specificity; approximately 12 predicted patients were CT-confirmed with GO in a median of approximately six months.

The cysteine opens and the phenylalanine closes a CDR3 of 13 amino acids. The entry retains the CDR3 DNA only, 39 bases that are in frame from base 1. CDR1 and CDR2, looked up from the germline V gene (reference sequence), are DFQATT and SNEGSKA. Deletion took 5 bases off V and 8 bases off J, with a span of 15 bases between the germline ends. Ophthalmopathy patients were characterized by moderately to severely active disease, a Clinical Activity Score of at least 3, a NOSPECS grade of at least 4, and a disease duration under 3 months. Patients were excluded if they had other autoimmune diseases, uncontrolled infections, pregnancy or lactation. Clinical symptoms, serum thyroxine, TRAb, thyroid ultrasound and orbital computed tomography were used for diagnosis. Using Ficoll-Paque density gradient centrifugation, PBMCs were isolated from less than 11 ml of fresh peripheral blood. Total RNA was extracted with Trizol reagent and quality-checked on an Agilent 2100 Bioanalyzer.

TCR beta CDR3 regions were amplified from RNA transcripts for repertoire sequencing. The first round was an RT-PCR using HTBI primers with the Qiagen OneStep RT-PCR kit, and this first round was followed by a second-round multiplex PCR, then size selection and purification. Libraries were sequenced on an Illumina HiSeq2000 using paired-end 100 bp reads. The authors processed their data as follows. SOAPnuke was used to process the reads, throwing out any read that had adapters, had uncalled bases, had a mean Phred below 15, or lacked an exact constant-primer or identifier match. COPE v1.2.5 was used to merge the high-quality paired reads. Unique nucleotide sequences were defined as clonotypes and aligned to IMGT TRB V, D and J references using MiTCR v1.1. Analysis was restricted to V-J combinations with a frequency above 0.0001, which covered roughly 99% of repertoires. For each V-J combination, a TCR clonal expansion and chaos score was defined as F50 clonal expansion divided by the chaos observed in the TCRdist matrix. Welch's t-statistics and random forest were used to narrow the features down to around twelve V-J combinations, which were then fed into a naive Bayes classifier. Thyroid-blood repertoire similarity was quantified with the Morisita-Horn index. TCRdb cleaned the public reads at Q25 with fastp, built clones with MiXCR and kept in-frame beta chains. A single entry per CDR3 protein holds the most common genes and DNA from its merged rows. TCRdb's processing, not the study's, gives the V and J calls here. In this sample the table shows about 700,000 distinct CDR3 sequences, 35% to 50% of which occur a single time. The top ten hold approximately 46% of the sample.

Sequences were obtained from peripheral blood. The chain uses TRBV20-1 and TRBJ1-4, with TRBD1 as a weak D call on 6 bases. The TCR was taken from an adult man with Graves' ophthalmopathy. The CDR3 here reads CSADPQQGEKLFF. The DNA reads TGCAGTGCTGACCCCCAACAGGGAGAAAAACTGTTTTTT.